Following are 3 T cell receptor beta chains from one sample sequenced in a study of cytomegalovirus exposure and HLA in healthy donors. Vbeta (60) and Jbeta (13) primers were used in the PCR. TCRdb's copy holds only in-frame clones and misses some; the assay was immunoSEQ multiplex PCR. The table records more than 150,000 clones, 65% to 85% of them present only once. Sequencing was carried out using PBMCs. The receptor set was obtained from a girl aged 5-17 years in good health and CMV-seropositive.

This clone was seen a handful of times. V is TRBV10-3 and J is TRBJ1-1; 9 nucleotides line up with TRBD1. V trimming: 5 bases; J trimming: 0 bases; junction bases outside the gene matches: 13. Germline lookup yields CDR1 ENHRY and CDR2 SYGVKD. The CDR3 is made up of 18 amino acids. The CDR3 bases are TGTGCCATCAGTTCCCCTCCCGGGACAGGGAACGTGAACACTGAAGCTTTCTTT. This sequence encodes CAISSPPGTGNVNTEAFF.

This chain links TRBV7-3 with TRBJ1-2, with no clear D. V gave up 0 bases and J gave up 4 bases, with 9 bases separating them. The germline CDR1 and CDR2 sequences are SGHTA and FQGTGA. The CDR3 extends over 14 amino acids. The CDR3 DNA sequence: TGTGCCAGCAGCTTAACGCGATTTGCCTATGGCTACACCTTC. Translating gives CASSLTRFAYGYTF.

CDR3 in amino acids: CASSPWTHYNEQFF. CDR3 nucleotide sequence: TGTGCCAGCAGCCCCTGGACTCACTACAATGAGCAGTTCTTC. The rearrangement joins TRBV13 to TRBJ2-1; possibly TRBD2 for D (5 bases). This CDR3 has 14 amino acids. With 5 bases removed from V and 3 bases from J, the gap between germline ends came to 11 bases. Germline V gene lookup returns CDR1 PRHDT and CDR2 FYEKMQ (reference sequence).